This T cell receptor beta chain was observed in a study of blood T cells in healthy people across ages. This clonotype was detected a few times. A J-beta primer mix and a sample-barcoded 5' primer were used in a second PCR of about 7 to 12 cycles. Each CDR3 protein gets one entry after TCRdb re-called the 5' RACE reads with MiXCR. The sample has about 760,000 distinct CDR3 sequences, 20% to 25% seen once; the top ten hold 9% to 9.5%. Per the germline V gene, CDR1 is SEHNR and CDR2 is FQNEAQ (reference sequence). V was clipped by 1 base and J by 2 bases; unmatched bases: 4. The CDR3 extends over 16 amino acids. This sample also belongs to another study, concerning T cells of mothers and their children.

The receptor's source is a boy aged 5-17 years in good health. The gene calls are TRBV7-9 and TRBJ2-3; 9 positions agree with TRBD2. Sequenced input: blood. CDR3 amino acids: CASSLGWTSDTDTQYF. The CDR3 region has the DNA TGTGCCAGCAGCTTAGGGTGGACTAGCGACACAGATACGCAGTATTTT.